This T cell receptor beta chain was profiled in a study of blood T cells in healthy people across ages (dated by TCRdb to 2013 to 2016). Notes on the research overall: In model experiments, template switching captured roughly one uniquely barcoded TCR beta cDNA molecule for every two T cells. The study measured age-related changes in TCR beta repertoire diversity using deep sequencing normalized with unique cDNA molecular identifiers. The donors were divided into four age groups: young (average approximately 15 years), middle-aged (over 35), aged (under 70) and long-lived (about 84). To avoid experimental bias, donors of different ages were spread randomly across the sequencing lanes. Two additional independent replicas of 1 million unique cDNA reads from the same blood draw were analyzed for two donors (one aged 18 to 29 and one aged 80 or older).

The roughly 39 donors, aged about 6 to 100 years, were systemically healthy Caucasian individuals from Russia. Each donor gave about 9.2 milliliters of peripheral blood, drawn into EDTA-treated Vacutainer tubes. Ficoll-Paque density-gradient centrifugation was used to isolate PBMCs, with at least 7 million per sample. Total RNA, at least 5 micrograms per sample, was extracted from PBMCs with Trizol reagent. For every donor, flow cytometry on a PBMC aliquot measured the percentage of naive CD45RAhigh/CD27high T cells. The library was prepared using 5' RACE. Sequencing relied on an Illumina HiSeq 2500. A second roughly 6 to 12 cycle PCR used a sample-barcoded 5' primer and a J-beta primer mix. A unique molecular identifier was introduced onto each TCR beta cDNA molecule by a template-switch 5' adaptor carrying 12 random nucleotides. Each sample yielded at least 2.5 million CDR3-containing paired-end reads. All of the RNA was converted into first-strand cDNA using the Mint cDNA synthesis kit, with a TRBC-specific oligonucleotide serving as the primer. All cDNA was treated with uracil-DNA glycosylase and then went through a first 18-cycle PCR with the universal primers M1SS and BC2_uni_R. Under the source paper's analysis protocol: For normalization, 1 million high-quality reads, each with a distinct molecular identifier, were randomly selected from each sample. Instead of being binned into consensus sequences, reads that shared molecular identifiers were thrown out. MiTCR, with a Q25 quality threshold and the strictest error-elimination algorithm, was used for CDR3 identification, clonotype clustering and error correction. Lower-bound total TCR beta diversity was estimated with a nonparametric unseen species model using Euler transformation. The public reads were reanalyzed by TCRdb: fastp trimming at Q25, MiXCR alignment, in-frame beta chains only. Identical CDR3 proteins give one entry, which carries the most common genes and DNA. None of the V and J calls come from the authors' own analysis; TCRdb made them. This sample is represented by 600,000 or so distinct CDR3 sequences; about 30% of them were singletons. The ten largest account for less than 20% of the sample.

V sheds 3 bases and J sheds 1 base, leaving 7 bases between their ends. Reading the germline V gene (reference sequence) gives CDR1 GTSNPN and CDR2 SVGIG. The CDR3, from cysteine to phenylalanine, totals 12 residues. The retained sequence is limited to the CDR3, 36 bases, with the frame set at the first base. In the case of this clonotype: Its antigen remains unidentified. No quality values exist for individual bases; no much larger clone is one base distant.

Findings and caveats that apply to the study as a whole: As age increased, observed TCR beta diversity per million T cells dropped in a roughly linear way, and a significant reduction was already evident by age around 41. Conclusive comparison of naive and antigen-experienced compartments was prevented by the profiling of bulk unsorted PBMCs. The long-lived group showed more naive CD4+ T cells, fewer expanded clones and increased TCR diversity than the aged group, suggesting age selection. Estimates of total diversity based on one million sequenced T cells were considered lower bounds and underestimates. There was a strong correlation between observed TCR beta diversity and the percentage of naive T cells measured by flow cytometry. Because the CMV infection status of the donors was unknown, age-related changes in expanded clonotypes may potentially have been confounded.

The sample consisted of blood. The clonotype originates from a woman of 80 years or more in good health. The sequence joins TRBV30 to TRBJ2-7; the D gene is possibly TRBD2, with 6 bases matching. CDR3 reads: CAWRGGSYEQYF. The sequence in DNA is TGTGCCTGGAGGGGGGGATCCTACGAGCAGTACTTC.